This T cell receptor beta chain was profiled in a study of blood T cell repertoires in COVID-19. Original data processing: Amplification with reference gene primers provided the estimates of nucleated cell counts. Assay: immunoSEQ multiplex PCR; the TCRdb copy retains only in-frame clones and omits some. V and J calls and clone size are given by that table; D and trimming were obtained from the DNA. The table includes about 200,000 clones, approximately 85% detected once. The CDR3 is made up of 15 amino acids. Germline CDR1 reads SEHNR; CDR2 reads FQNEAQ (reference sequence). The V segment lost 4 bases and the J segment 1 base; nucleotides outside the gene matches: 5.

The V and J genes are TRBV7-9 and TRBJ1-1; 8 bases line up with TRBD1. The source of this sequence is a human donor with active or convalescent COVID-19. The donor label of this sample is uncertain. The sequencing input was peripheral blood. The CDR3 reads CASSSYGQGNTEAFF. The CDR3 DNA reads as TGTGCCAGCAGCTCCTACGGACAGGGGAACACTGAAGCTTTCTTT.